This T cell receptor (beta chain) was recorded in a study of Ad26.COV2.S vaccination and SARS-CoV-2 variants. Findings and limits, study-wide: Responses of T cells in total may have been underestimated by the TCR breadth and depth analyses. Breadth of non-spike TCRs did not differ between vaccinees and placebo recipients. In vaccinated individuals, spike-specific CD8+ and CD4+ T cell responses reportedly displayed substantial breadth.

Germline V gene sequence: CDR1 MDHEN, CDR2 SYDVKM. V was pared by 3 bases and J by 0 bases, with 9 bases of the junction left unmatched. This CDR3 contains 19 residues. Sequencing was performed with immunoSEQ multiplex PCR; in TCRdb, only in-frame clones are kept and a portion is missing. The sample has tens of thousands of clones; about four fifths are singletons. Turning to this clone: Its antigen remains unknown.

The sample here was peripheral blood, taken after recovery from COVID-19. The TCR originated in a human donor who had recovered from COVID-19. The chain recombines TRBV28 with TRBJ1-6; 9 bases are a match to TRBD1. In DNA, the CDR3 is TGTGCCAGCAGTTTTTTTGGGACAGGGCAATACTCCTATAATTCACCCCTCCACTTT. It specifies CASSFFGTGQYSYNSPLHF. The whole variable domain, filled in from reference TRBV28 and TRBJ1-6, reads DVKVTQSSRYLVKRTGEKVFLECVQDMDHENMFWYRQDPGLGLRLIYFSYDVKMKEKGDIPEGYSVSREKKERFSLILESASTNQTSMYLCASSFFGTGQYSYNSPLHFGNGTRLTVT.